This T cell receptor beta chain was found in a study of tumor-infiltrating lymphocytes in localized non-small cell lung cancer. Looking at the study overall: Some samples were collected after neoadjuvant chemotherapy; smokers, never-smokers and several histologies were included.

Study-wide findings and caveats: Tumor T-cell fraction from TCR sequencing was not associated with recurrence-free survival (p = 0.61). Each assay used a separate piece of the same tissue.

With regard to this clone: Its specificity is unknown.

The method was immunoSEQ multiplex PCR; TCRdb's version includes in-frame clones alone and lacks a portion of them. The profile shows about 12,000 clones, around three fifths of them singletons. CDR3 size: 15 residues. Germline V gene sequence: CDR1 GTSNPN, CDR2 SVGIG (reference sequence). Trimming cost V 0 bases and J 7 bases, with 15 bases left between them. The rearrangement joins TRBV30 to TRBJ1-4, with D possibly matching TRBD1 (6 bases). Specimen: lung tumor tissue. This clonotype originated in a human donor with non-small cell lung cancer. The CDR3 loop is CAWSVKGGAGEKLFF. CDR3 coding DNA: TGTGCCTGGAGTGTAAAGGGGGGGGCCGGTGAAAAACTGTTTTTT.